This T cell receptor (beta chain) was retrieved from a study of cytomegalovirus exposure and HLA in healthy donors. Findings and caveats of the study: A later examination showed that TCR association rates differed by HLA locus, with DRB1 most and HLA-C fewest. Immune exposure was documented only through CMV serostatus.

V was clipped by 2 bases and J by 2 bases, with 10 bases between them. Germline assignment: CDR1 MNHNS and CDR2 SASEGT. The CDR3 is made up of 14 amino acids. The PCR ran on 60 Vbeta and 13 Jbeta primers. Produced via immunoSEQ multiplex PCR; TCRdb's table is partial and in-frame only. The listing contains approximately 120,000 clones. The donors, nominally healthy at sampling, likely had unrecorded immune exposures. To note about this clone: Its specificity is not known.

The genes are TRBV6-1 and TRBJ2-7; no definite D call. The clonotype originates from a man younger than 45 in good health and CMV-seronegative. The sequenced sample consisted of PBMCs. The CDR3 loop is CASSELPSPYEQYF. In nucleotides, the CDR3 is TGTGCCAGCAGTGAACTACCGAGCCCCTACGAGCAGTACTTC.